These 10 T cell receptor beta chains came from one sample sequenced in a study of Ad26.COV2.S vaccination and SARS-CoV-2 variants. Method: immunoSEQ multiplex PCR; TCRdb's copy keeps in-frame clones and lacks some. The table has fewer than 400,000 clones, roughly 80% seen once. As for treatment: 19 received Ad26.COV2.S at low or high dose, single or two shots; a few received placebo; per-sample allocation not given. Sampling occurred on day 63 after the first vaccine or placebo injection. This sample comprised peripheral blood, obtained in a trial of Ad26.COV2.S vaccine versus placebo. The receptors originated from a person aged 18-60 years who received the Ad26.COV2.S COVID-19 vaccine or a placebo.

The chain uses TRBV4-1 and TRBJ2-7; D is possibly TRBD1 or TRBD2 (6 bases each). The CDR3 loop spans 14 amino acids. The germline gives CDR1 MGHRA, CDR2 YSYEKL. V was cut by 4 bases and J by 0 bases, with 10 bases left in between. The DNA of the CDR3 is TGCGCCAGCAGCCGGGGGGACAACTCCTACGAGCAGTACTTC. Translating it yields CASSRGDNSYEQYF.

For this clone: Sequence at one end of the junction differs from germline and may be a read error. This rearrangement joins TRBV7-9 to TRBJ1-3; D perhaps matches TRBD1 (5 bases). CDR1 is SEHNR, CDR2 FQNEAQ, per germline (reference sequence). The CDR3 loop spans 13 amino acids. The CDR3, as DNA: TGTGCCAGCAGCTTAGCGCTCGTACAGGCCCTTAATTTT. Translation gives CASSLALVQALNF. The full variable domain, completed using reference TRBV7-9 and TRBJ1-3, is DTGVSQNPRHKITKRGQNVTFRCDPISEHNRLYWYRQTLGQGPEFLTYFQNEAQLEKSRLLSDRFSAERPKGSFSTLEIQRTEQGDSAMYLCASSLALVQALNFGEGSWLTVV.

This sequence joins TRBV5-1 and TRBJ2-3; D gene unclear. The CDR3 extends over 13 amino acids. The V end lost 5 bases, the J end lost 4 bases, and 11 bases lay between the germline ends. Germline lookup yields CDR1 SGHRS and CDR2 YFSETQ. In DNA form, the CDR3 reads TGCGCCAGCAGTTCCCCAGACGCAGATACGCAGTATTTT. It yields the protein CASSSPDADTQYF.

The chain is built from TRBV21-1 and TRBJ1-1. TRBV21-1 is an annotated pseudogene. This CDR3 contains 11 residues. CDR3 protein: CASSKCIWAFF. The CDR3 DNA reads TGTGCCAGCAGCAAATGTATATGGGCTTTCTTT.

V gene TRBV5-8 combines with J gene TRBJ1-1; the match to TRBD1 covers 10 bases. In germline, CDR1 is SGHTS, CDR2 YDEGEE. The length of the CDR3 is 15 residues. Unmatched junction bases numbered 3, after V lost 0 bases and J lost 4 bases. This CDR3 is CASSLVGQGRTEAFF. CDR3 DNA sequence: TGTGCCAGCAGCTTGGTGGGACAGGGGCGCACTGAAGCTTTCTTT.

This clone was seen a few times. The rearrangement uses TRBV7-9 and TRBJ1-6; no definite D call. There are 15 residues in the CDR3. The V end was cut by 1 base, the J end by 5 bases, with 9 bases between. The V gene's germline CDR1 is SEHNR and CDR2 FQNEAQ (reference sequence). Here the CDR3 DNA reads TGTGCCAGCAGCTTAGTAGTCGTCAATAATTCACCCCTCCACTTT. Translation: CASSLVVVNNSPLHF.

The CDR3 spells CASSPIVWGGHQNYGYTF. CDR3 sequence (DNA): TGTGCCAGCAGCCCCATCGTCTGGGGGGGACATCAGAACTATGGCTACACCTTC. The chain uses TRBV11-2 and TRBJ1-2; a weak D match, TRBD1 (6 bases). Trimming removed 5 bases at V and 2 bases at J, with 24 bases between. Germline assignment: CDR1 SGHAT and CDR2 FQNNGV. This CDR3 has 18 residues.

The chain links TRBV7-6 to TRBJ1-5; no definite D call. This CDR3 is built from 15 residues. Germline CDR1 SGHVS, CDR2 FNYEAQ. V lost 1 base, J lost 1 base, and 8 bases lay in between. The CDR3 spells CASSLEGNSNQPQHF. Here the CDR3 DNA reads TGTGCCAGCAGCTTAGAGGGTAACAGCAATCAGCCCCAGCATTTT.

The chain is built from TRBV18 and TRBJ1-1; D might be TRBD1 (6 bases). The CDR3 loop spans 15 amino acids. Germline CDR1 KGHSH, CDR2 LQKENI. The V and J ends lost 5 bases and 1 base respectively, with 14 bases between them. The CDR3 DNA reads as TGTGCCAGCTCATCCCAACAGGGAAGGAACACTGAAGCTTTCTTT. Translation: CASSSQQGRNTEAFF.

The chain employs TRBV7-2 and TRBJ2-3; the D gene is possibly TRBD1 (6 bases). This CDR3 region has 14 residues. V dropped 5 bases and J dropped 2 bases, with 11 bases sitting between them. Germline V lookup: CDR1 SGHTA, CDR2 FQGNSA. The CDR3 DNA reads TGTGCCAGCAGCCCACAGGGATCCACAGATACGCAGTATTTT. Its protein product is CASSPQGSTDTQYF.